What follows is one T cell receptor (beta chain) and its context. This sample was included in a study of blood T cell repertoires in COVID-19. Germline V lookup: CDR1 LNHDA, CDR2 SQIVND (reference sequence). The junction had 12 bases not matched to a gene; V was cut back by 6 bases and J by 7 bases. The length of the CDR3 is 16 residues. Authors' methods: Estimation of nucleated cell counts was performed using reference gene primer amplification. The table came from immunoSEQ multiplex PCR; TCRdb's copy has only in-frame clones and leaves some out. The DNA gave D and trimming, while V, J and clone size come from that table. This sample has 89,000 or so clones, with about 85% found just once.

The sequencing sample was made of peripheral blood. The rearrangement joins TRBV19 to TRBJ1-6; 7 bases are shared with TRBD1. The receptor's source is an elderly man with acute or convalescent COVID-19. In nucleotides, the CDR3 is TGTGCCAGTAGCACCTCATTACAGGACAGGAATTCACCCCTCCACTTT. Residues: CASSTSLQDRNSPLHF.